The sequence of this T cell receptor beta chain was determined in a study of beta chain features in type 1 diabetes. Expressed TCRB transcripts got sequenced, as all isolated RNA was reverse transcribed. Sequencing used immunoSEQ multiplex PCR; TCRdb keeps in-frame clones, though not all of them. The repertoire has under 300,000 clones, around 26% of them found once; the top ten carry 4%. In this sample, this clone turned up a few times. Trimming removed 5 bases from V and 3 bases from J; junction bases left unmatched: 6. Germline CDR1 reads LNHDA; CDR2 reads SQIVND (reference sequence). The CDR3 is 14 amino acids.

The receptor was derived from a man aged 30 to 45 in good health. The chain has TRBV19 and TRBJ1-2; 7 positions match TRBD1. Sequencing input: central memory CD4+ T cells from blood. The CDR3 spells CASSPDRVDYGYTF. CDR3 DNA: TGTGCCAGTAGTCCCGACAGGGTGGACTATGGCTACACCTTC. The variable domain in full, completed from reference TRBV19 and TRBJ1-2, reads DGGITQSPKYLFRKEGQNVTLSCEQNLNHDAMYWYRQDPGQGLRLIYYSQIVNDFQKGDIAEGYSVSREKKESFPLTVTSAQKNPTAFYLCASSPDRVDYGYTFGSGTRLTVV.